The 14 T cell receptor beta chains listed next were all sequenced from one sample in a study of response to subunit inactivated influenza vaccine. A single record per CDR3 protein comes from TCRdb applying MiXCR to the RT-PCR reads. The sample consists of fewer than 700,000 distinct CDR3 sequences, roughly 13% of them appearing once. Specimen: PBMCs from blood, collected roughly 47 days after vaccination. Every receptor here comes from a man in his fifties or sixties who received an inactivated influenza vaccine.

The chain is built from TRBV27 and TRBJ1-2; a possible D gene is TRBD1 (5 bases). The V end lost 5 bases, the J end lost 2 bases, and 12 bases lay between the germline ends. In germline, CDR1 is MNHEY, CDR2 SMNVEV (reference sequence). The CDR3 contains 14 residues. CDR3 nucleotides: TGTGCCAGCAGTCTCTGGAAGGGGAACTATGGCTACACCTTC. As protein: CASSLWKGNYGYTF.

This clonotype came up a few times. The rearrangement links TRBV9 to TRBJ2-3; a possible D gene is TRBD2 (6 bases). Germline V lookup: CDR1 SGDLS, CDR2 YYNGEE. Trimming cost V 2 bases and J 4 bases, with 11 bases left between them. This CDR3 has 14 amino acids. The CDR3 bases are TGTGCCAGCAGCGTTTGGGGGGACTCAGATACGCAGTATTTT. Amino acids: CASSVWGDSDTQYF.

This clonotype appeared a single time. A much bigger clone sits one base away, suggesting this may be a read error. The chain carries TRBV6-2 or TRBV6-3 and TRBJ2-7; possible D gene TRBD2, 6 bases. The CDR3 runs to 14 residues. The germline V and J ends were trimmed by 7 bases and 0 bases, with 13 bases remaining between them. Germline assignment: CDR1 MNHEY and CDR2 SVGEGT. In DNA, the CDR3 is TGTGCCAGCAAATGGGACTGCGGCTCCTACGAGCAGTACTTC. It translates to CASKWDCGSYEQYF.

Ten or more counts support this clonotype. This chain uses TRBV5-1 with TRBJ2-5, with D perhaps assigned TRBD1 or TRBD2 (5 bases each). CDR1 and CDR2 from the germline V gene are SGHRS and YFSETQ. Trimming took 5 bases from V and 7 from J, leaving 21 bases between them. The CDR3 is made up of 15 amino acids. The CDR3 here is CASRSDLGDLGTQYF. CDR3 bases: TGCGCCAGCAGAAGTGATTTGGGGGATTTGGGGACCCAGTACTTC.

This clonotype was picked up a small number of times. The chain joins TRBV11-2 to TRBJ2-7; 9 nucleotides align to TRBD1. In germline, CDR1 is SGHAT, CDR2 FQNNGV. The CDR3 runs to 16 residues. Trimming removed 1 base from V and 4 bases from J; junction bases left unmatched: 8. The CDR3 is CASSLVWTGEEYEQYF. In DNA form, the CDR3 reads TGTGCCAGCAGCTTAGTCTGGACAGGGGAGGAATACGAGCAGTACTTC.

The table lists this clonotype with a few counts. V and J are TRBV20-1 and TRBJ2-1, with 8 bases identical to TRBD1. The ends lost 5 bases at V and 8 bases at J; junction bases unmatched: 2. Germline V gives CDR1 DFQATT, CDR2 SNEGSKA (reference sequence). The CDR3 has 11 amino acids. The CDR3 loop is CSADRGHEQFF. The CDR3 coding sequence is TGCAGTGCTGACAGGGGTCATGAGCAGTTCTTC.

The V call is TRBV29-1, the J call TRBJ1-2; TRBD1 aligns across 7 bases. The CDR3 runs to 14 residues. Germline assignment: CDR1 SQVTM and CDR2 ANQGSEA. V shed 6 bases, J shed 3 bases, and the junction held 10 bases outside the gene matches. The CDR3: CSVGTAVMDYGYTF. DNA for the CDR3: TGCAGCGTGGGGACAGCGGTGATGGACTATGGCTACACCTTC.

This clonotype was detected only a few times. The genes are TRBV10-3 and TRBJ2-5; D ambiguous. The CDR3 extends over 12 amino acids. Trimming pared 4 bases from V and 3 bases from J, leaving 6 bases between. Germline V gene data show CDR1 as ENHRY and CDR2 as SYGVKD. CDR3 region: CAISGTEETQYF. CDR3 coding DNA: TGTGCCATCAGTGGGACGGAAGAGACCCAGTACTTC.

This clonotype occurred a few times. J is TRBJ2-1 and V is TRBV5-1, with TRBD2 matching over 8 bases. CDR1 and CDR2 from the germline V gene are SGHRS and YFSETQ. The CDR3 spans 19 residues. Germline trimming cut 1 base from V and 0 bases from J; bases unmatched to any gene: 12. CDR3: CASSLSGLVIPDSYNEQFF. CDR3 nucleotide sequence: TGCGCCAGCAGCTTGTCGGGACTAGTAATACCCGACTCCTACAATGAGCAGTTCTTC.

This clonotype was detected a few times. The CDR3 DNA reads TGTGCCAGCAGTCCTAAACCCGGACAGGGTAGACACGAGCAGTACTTC. This sequence encodes CASSPKPGQGRHEQYF. The chain recombines TRBV27 with TRBJ2-7; TRBD1 matches at 8 bases. With 5 bases clipped from V and 5 bases from J, the junction kept 14 bases outside the gene matches. The CDR3 contains 16 residues. Germline lookup yields CDR1 MNHEY and CDR2 SMNVEV (reference sequence).

This clonotype was picked up a small number of times. J is TRBJ2-3 and V is TRBV11-1; 7 bases are shared with TRBD2. The CDR3 contains 18 residues. Germline CDR1 and CDR2: SGHAT and FQDESV (reference sequence). V shed 0 bases, J shed 4 bases, and the junction held 13 bases outside the gene matches. The CDR3 sequence: CASSLASWTSARADTQYF. The DNA for the CDR3 is TGTGCCAGCAGCTTAGCCTCCTGGACTAGTGCAAGGGCAGATACGCAGTATTTT.

The chain's CDR3 is CSAGRAAVNEQYF. Written as DNA, the CDR3 is TGCAGTGCTGGCCGCGCCGCGGTGAACGAGCAGTACTTC. V gene TRBV20-1 combines with J gene TRBJ2-7, with no clear D. Trimming removed 5 bases from V and 5 bases from J, with 16 bases in between. The CDR3 totals 13 residues. CDR1 is DFQATT, CDR2 SNEGSKA, per germline (reference sequence).

This clonotype was seen a handful of times. The rearrangement links TRBV29-1 to TRBJ2-7, with D hard to call. Germline V gene sequence: CDR1 SQVTM, CDR2 ANQGSEA. The CDR3 totals 14 residues. The V gene lost 2 bases and the J gene lost 2 bases, with 13 bases spanning the gap. The CDR3 protein is CSVESPAETYEQYF. The DNA for the CDR3 is TGCAGCGTTGAAAGTCCTGCGGAAACCTACGAGCAGTACTTC.

This clonotype has a count of ten or more. J is TRBJ2-3 and V is TRBV5-1; D remains unclear. The CDR3 totals 14 residues. Germline-derived CDR1 and CDR2 are SGHRS and YFSETQ. Trimming removed 4 bases from V and 1 base from J, with 10 bases in between. The CDR3 bases are TGCGCCAGCAGCCAGGCCAGCGGCACAGATACGCAGTATTTT. Its protein product is CASSQASGTDTQYF.